The next 20 T cell receptor beta chains were all read from a single sample in a study of T cell responses to AZD1222 COVID-19 vaccine. Some clones are missing from TCRdb's copy, which holds only in-frame ones; the method was immunoSEQ multiplex PCR. This table has under 170,000 clones, roughly 92% appearing once. The sequencing used peripheral blood, collected on day 0 of AZD1222 vaccination. The receptors derive from an adult in good health.

The chain has TRBV5-4 and TRBJ1-1; D is unresolved. V lost 0 bases and J 4 bases, leaving 10 bases between the germline ends. Germline CDR1 is SGHNT and CDR2 is YYREEE (reference sequence). The CDR3 loop spans 14 amino acids. DNA of the CDR3: TGTGCCAGCAGCTTGGCCTCCCGGGGCACTGAAGCTTTCTTT. This codes for CASSLASRGTEAFF.

The chain couples TRBV27 to TRBJ1-3; D gene ambiguous. The V end lost 5 bases, the J end lost 4 bases, and 12 bases lay between the germline ends. Germline V gene lookup returns CDR1 MNHEY and CDR2 SMNVEV (reference sequence). The CDR3 contains 14 residues. The CDR3 is CASSRRGIGNTIYF. The CDR3 coding sequence is TGTGCCAGCAGTCGCCGTGGGATAGGAAACACCATATATTTT.

DNA of the CDR3: TGTGCCAGCACCGCCCCGGACAGGGGGCACAATGAGCAGTTCTTC. Translation gives CASTAPDRGHNEQFF. The gene calls are TRBV6-6 and TRBJ2-1; the match to TRBD1 covers 11 bases. CDR1 MNHNY and CDR2 SVGAGI come from the germline V gene (reference sequence). The CDR3 totals 15 residues. J lost 5 bases, V lost 7 bases, and 7 bases had no gene match.

This clone was picked up a small number of times. V and J are TRBV18 and TRBJ1-3; 7 bases align to TRBD1. The CDR3 is 16 residues long. CDR1 KGHSH and CDR2 LQKENI come from the germline V gene. V was clipped by 5 bases and J by 0 bases; unmatched bases: 7. CDR3 residues: CASSAWDSYSGNTIYF. CDR3 in DNA: TGTGCCAGCTCAGCTTGGGACAGTTACTCTGGAAACACCATATATTTT.

This rearrangement joins TRBV5-5 to TRBJ1-1, with D perhaps matching TRBD1 (6 bases). Germline assignment: CDR1 SGHKS and CDR2 YYEKEE (reference sequence). The CDR3 length is 18 residues. Trimming removed 5 bases from V and 0 bases from J, with 23 bases in between. DNA of the CDR3: TGTGCCAGCAGATGGATGGGCGGGCAGGGGAGGATGAACACTGAAGCTTTCTTT. Translation: CASRWMGGQGRMNTEAFF.

The chain has TRBV14 and TRBJ1-2; D possibly corresponds to TRBD1 (6 bases). Germline lookup yields CDR1 SGHDN and CDR2 FVKESK. The CDR3 runs 16 residues. Trimming left V 1 base short and J 2 bases short, with 14 bases between. Here the CDR3 DNA reads TGTGCCAGCAGCCAAGGCTTCAGGGGAGGAAACTATGGCTACACCTTC. Protein: CASSQGFRGGNYGYTF.

The chain links TRBV6-5 to TRBJ1-1, with TRBD1 as a possible D gene (5 bases). The V end lost 2 bases, the J end lost 5 bases, and 12 bases lay between the germline ends. The germline CDR1 and CDR2 sequences are MNHEY and SVGAGI. The CDR3 spans 14 residues. The CDR3 protein is CASSYGGFLTEAFF. The CDR3 DNA is TGTGCCAGCAGTTACGGGGGGTTCCTTACTGAAGCTTTCTTT.

The CDR3 region is CASSLRRPSNQPQHF. The CDR3 DNA reads as TGTGCCAGCAGCCTACGGAGACCGAGCAATCAGCCCCAGCATTTT. The chain employs TRBV6-5 and TRBJ1-5; D is unclear. Trimming stripped 6 bases from V and 1 base from J, with 13 bases between. The germline gives CDR1 MNHEY, CDR2 SVGAGI. This CDR3 spans 15 amino acids.

The V call is TRBV5-1, the J call TRBJ2-5; perhaps TRBD2 as D (7 bases). The germline gives CDR1 SGHRS, CDR2 YFSETQ. CDR3 size: 17 residues. V gave up 4 bases and J gave up 2 bases, with 21 bases separating them. The CDR3 region has the DNA TGCGCCAGCAGCGCGTTTCGTCCGGGGGGCATACAAGAGACCCAGTACTTC. Translated, it gives CASSAFRPGGIQETQYF. The entire variable domain, with the rest obtained from reference TRBV5-1 and TRBJ2-5, is as follows: KAGVTQTPRYLIKTRGQQVTLSCSPISGHRSVSWYQQTPGQGLQFLFEYFSETQRNKGNFPGRFSGRQFSNSRSEMNVSTLELGDSALYLCASSAFRPGGIQETQYFGPGTRLLVL.

The CDR3 sequence: CASRTGSSPLHF. Here the CDR3 DNA reads TGTGCCAGCAGAACAGGGAGTTCACCCCTCCACTTT. This chain connects TRBV6-5 to TRBJ1-6; D may be TRBD1 (6 bases). Germline assignment: CDR1 MNHEY and CDR2 SVGAGI. The V and J ends lost 6 bases and 9 bases respectively, with 9 bases between them. CDR3 length: 12 residues.

The CDR3 region has the DNA TGTGCCAGTAGTCCTGGGATTGGGAACACTGAAGCTTTCTTT. Its protein product is CASSPGIGNTEAFF. The J gene is TRBJ1-1, the V gene TRBV19; unclear D gene. Germline CDR1 LNHDA, CDR2 SQIVND (reference sequence). The CDR3 extends over 14 amino acids. V was pared by 5 bases and J by 1 base, with 11 bases between.

The gene calls are TRBV19 and TRBJ2-1; 11 positions agree with TRBD2. V shed 3 bases and J 8 bases; nucleotides not matched to a gene: 9. Germline loops: CDR1 LNHDA, CDR2 SQIVND (reference sequence). This CDR3 has 16 amino acids. The CDR3 sequence is CASSIPLLAGVHEQFF. Here the CDR3 DNA reads TGTGCCAGTAGTATTCCCTTACTAGCGGGAGTCCATGAGCAGTTCTTC. The full variable domain, completed using reference TRBV19 and TRBJ2-1, is DGGITQSPKYLFRKEGQNVTLSCEQNLNHDAMYWYRQDPGQGLRLIYYSQIVNDFQKGDIAEGYSVSREKKESFPLTVTSAQKNPTAFYLCASSIPLLAGVHEQFFGPGTRLTVL.

The J gene is TRBJ2-6, the V gene TRBV4-1, with 11 bases aligning to TRBD2. Germline trimming cut 2 bases from V and 0 bases from J; bases unmatched to any gene: 6. The CDR3 runs 19 residues. The germline CDR1 and CDR2 sequences are MGHRA and YSYEKL. The CDR3 reads CASSQPGTSGSSGANVLTF. The CDR3, as DNA: TGCGCCAGCAGCCAACCCGGGACTAGCGGTTCCTCTGGGGCCAACGTCCTGACTTTC.

This clone has only a few counts. The chain combines TRBV7-8 with TRBJ1-5; TRBD1 matches at 8 bases. The germline V gene encodes CDR1 SGHVS and CDR2 FQNEAQ. The CDR3 runs to 14 residues. V lost 5 bases, J lost 6 bases, and 6 bases stayed unmatched. The CDR3 here is CASSTRTGFQPQHF. The CDR3 coding sequence is TGTGCCAGCAGCACAAGGACAGGGTTTCAGCCCCAGCATTTT.

The V and J genes are TRBV2 and TRBJ1-4, with a tentative D call TRBD1 (5 bases). Trimming stripped 6 bases from V and 8 bases from J, with 16 bases between. This CDR3 has 14 residues. In germline, CDR1 is SNHLY, CDR2 FYNNEI. The CDR3 loop reads CASRSLLRGEKLFF. The CDR3, as DNA: TGTGCCAGCAGATCCCTCCTTCGGGGGGAAAAACTGTTTTTT.

The V gene is TRBV1, the J gene TRBJ1-2; the table's D call of TRBD1 was not tested on the DNA. TRBV1 is classified as a pseudogene. The length of the CDR3 is 17 residues. The CDR3, as DNA: TGCACCAGCAGCCAAGATCGGGACAGGGGTACAATCTATGGCTACACCTTC. This translates into CTSSQDRDRGTIYGYTF.

The genes are TRBV19 and TRBJ1-3; no definite D call. CDR1 and CDR2 from the germline V gene are LNHDA and SQIVND (reference sequence). The CDR3 has 13 residues. V lost 3 bases and J 10 bases, leaving 13 bases between the germline ends. In nucleotides, the CDR3 is TGTGCCAGTAGTATTGGTACAGAAGGGACCATATATTTT. It translates to CASSIGTEGTIYF.

CDR3 region: CASSRPPTEETQYF. CDR3 in DNA: TGCGCCAGCAGCCGACCTCCGACAGAAGAGACCCAGTACTTC. J is TRBJ2-5 and V is TRBV5-1, with a tentative D call TRBD1 (5 bases). The CDR3 is 14 amino acids. Germline assignment: CDR1 SGHRS and CDR2 YFSETQ. With 4 bases removed from V and 3 bases from J, the gap between germline ends came to 13 bases.

The CDR3 DNA sequence: TGTGCCAGCAGTGCCCCGGTTGTTTGGGGAAACACCATATATTTT. Translation: CASSAPVVWGNTIYF. The chain is built from TRBV6-4 and TRBJ1-3; D ambiguous. Trimming shortened V by 4 bases and J by 4 bases, and 14 bases separated the two germline ends. CDR1 MRHNA and CDR2 SNTAGT come from the germline V gene. The CDR3 has 15 residues.

The V call is TRBV19, the J call TRBJ1-6; 7 bases fit TRBD1. With V trimmed by 3 bases and J by 9 bases, 11 bases remained unmatched. The CDR3 is 16 amino acids. Germline V gene sequence: CDR1 LNHDA, CDR2 SQIVND (reference sequence). The CDR3 region is CASSIGTGVIGSPLHF. The CDR3 DNA reads as TGTGCCAGTAGTATCGGAACAGGGGTTATCGGTTCACCCCTCCACTTT.